This record looks at one T cell receptor beta chain sequence and its context. Germline loops: CDR1 ENHRY, CDR2 SYGVKD. With 4 bases clipped from V and 9 bases from J, the junction kept 5 bases outside the gene matches. The CDR3 loop spans 13 amino acids. These data belong to a study of blood T cell repertoires in COVID-19. Here immunoSEQ multiplex PCR was the method, and the copy in TCRdb shows in-frame clones only, minus some. The sample comprises around 160,000 clones, 80% to 90% of which are singletons, and less than 50% rests with the top ten. The sequenced material came from peripheral blood. The source of this sequence is a human donor in a cohort sampled during active COVID-19. The V gene is TRBV10-3, the J gene TRBJ2-1; the match to TRBD2 covers 8 bases. This chain's CDR3 is CAISGTSGGEQFF. The CDR3 region has the DNA TGTGCCATCAGTGGTACTAGCGGTGGTGAGCAGTTCTTC.